The present entry profiles one TCR beta chain with its context. Living in about two dozen US areas, the participants were between 18 and 89 years of age. Cohorts were based on clinical histories the participants reported. This table comes from immunoSEQ multiplex PCR, and its TCRdb copy is limited to in-frame clones, with some not included. The sample contains around 290,000 clones, about 89% of which appear only once. With 5 bases clipped from V and 1 base from J, the junction kept 1 base outside the gene matches. This CDR3 is 14 amino acids long. CDR1 is SGHRS, CDR2 YFSETQ, per germline. The sample belongs to a study of blood T cell repertoires in COVID-19. Study-wide background: The cDNA or gDNA used as material had been derived from T cells, B-cell-depleted T cells, or PBMCs.

The V and J genes are TRBV5-1 and TRBJ2-3; 10 positions match TRBD2. Sequenced: PBMCs or T cells enriched from blood (not recorded which). The sequence was collected from a woman between 35 and 50 years old who had recovered from COVID-19. The CDR3 loop is CASSGLAGTDTQYF. CDR3 bases: TGCGCCAGCAGTGGACTAGCGGGCACAGATACGCAGTATTTT.